This entry describes one T cell receptor (beta chain). This clone came up once. Its cognate antigen has yet to be identified. Per-base quality was not reported, and no clone a single base away is much larger than it. The sample belongs to a study of blood T cell repertoires in COVID-19 (dated by TCRdb to 2018 to 2021). Broadly, across the study: Samples from collaborators originated in the United States, Italy and Spain and spanned both the acute and convalescent phases of COVID-19. The material from the prospective study consisted of cDNA or gDNA derived from T cells, B-cell-depleted T cells, or PBMCs. The dataset comprised deeply sampled blood TCRbeta repertoires from subjects exposed to, actively infected with, or recovered from COVID-19. A freely available public database, intended as a resource for researchers studying the immune response to SARS-CoV-2, is where the repertoires were released. The samples were drawn from two sources: the first 160 participants of the ongoing ImmuneRACE study, and 1,254 subjects contributed by 6 global collaborators. Sample metadata almost always included a de-identified subject ID, COVID-19 status, age in years and sex. Where HLA class I and class II types were available, the types were taken from metadata supplied by the sample provider, not from assay-based typing.

TCRbeta CDR3 regions were amplified from genomic DNA using the immunoSEQ Assay, a bias-controlled multiplex PCR. The authors' pipeline ran thus. Nucleated cell counts per sample were estimated from amplification of reference gene primers within the assay. Sequence reads were collapsed and filtered to measure the absolute abundance of every unique TCRbeta CDR3 rearrangement. Productive Simpson clonality was computed per sample as the square root of Simpson's diversity index over productive rearrangements. TCRdb's version of the immuneACCESS table is confined to in-frame rearrangements and falls short of the full clone set. An unresolved V gene accounts for under half of the shortfall where checked; the remainder is of unknown origin. Clone size and the V and J calls come from that table; the DNA yielded D and trimming. In this sample the table shows some 72,000 clones, about 90% of which occur a single time. Over 4% of the sample comes from the top ten.

Each collaborating institution followed its own protocols to collect whole blood in K2EDTA tubes. Collaborator samples were shipped for TCRbeta analysis as frozen whole blood, isolated PBMCs, or DNA extracted from either sample type. Here is what the overall study found, with its caveats: The quantity of clinical and demographic metadata differed by source and by participant and was supplied without curation.

Including cysteine and phenylalanine, the CDR3 has 12 amino acids. CDR3 DNA only is kept here, 36 bases in frame from base 1. CDR1 SEHNR and CDR2 FQNEAQ are derived from the germline V gene (reference sequence). A distance of 10 bases separates the germline ends of V and J, which lose 5 bases and 8 bases respectively. This TCR was recovered from a man aged 50 or older with active COVID-19. Recombination linked TRBV7-9 to TRBJ1-5; possibly the D gene is TRBD1, per 5 matching bases. Sequencing used peripheral blood. The DNA sequence follows: TGTGCCAGCAGCCCCACGGGGGAGCCCCAGCATTTT. Its protein is CASSPTGEPQHF.